What follows is one TCR beta chain and its context. Its antigen remains unknown. A much larger clonotype is one base distant, so this may be a read error. This record comes from a study of tumor-infiltrating lymphocytes in primary liver carcinoma. Study results and caveats: A significantly higher top-250-clone fraction was recorded for tumors than for blood (p = 0.039). Only about 7-24% of top clones appeared in all five tumor regions. Tumor region pairs shared more overlap than did tumor-adjacent and tumor-blood pairs.

This CDR3 comprises 17 residues. Trimming cost V 7 bases and J 1 base, with 21 bases left between them. Germline V gene lookup returns CDR1 SGHTS and CDR2 YDEGEE. The study co-extracted DNA and RNA from about 21-30 mg of unsorted bulk tissue. The study enrolled treatment-naive patients with chronic HBV infection. The authors made TCR beta cDNA from around 500 ng total RNA with a constant-region primer. A slightly modified ARM-PCR protocol with three nested multiplex PCR rounds produced these TCR beta libraries. Each of the first two PCR rounds ran approximately 11 cycles with TRBV1-TRBV30 forward and C-beta reverse primers. TCRdb fed the multiplex PCR reads into MiXCR, producing one record per CDR3 protein. The table lists 100,000 to 150,000 distinct CDR3 sequences, 64% of them singletons.

The sequenced material came from liver tumor tissue from sampling region 3. Sample subset: tumor region T3, left-lateral pole. V gene TRBV5-8 combines with J gene TRBJ1-5; a possible D gene is TRBD1 (6 bases). This TCR came from a woman aged 60-75 years with primary liver carcinoma and hepatitis B virus infection. This CDR3 reads CASGSRDAGASNQPQHF. CDR3 nucleotides: TGTGCCAGCGGCTCTCGCGATGCAGGGGCAAGCAATCAGCCCCAGCATTTT.